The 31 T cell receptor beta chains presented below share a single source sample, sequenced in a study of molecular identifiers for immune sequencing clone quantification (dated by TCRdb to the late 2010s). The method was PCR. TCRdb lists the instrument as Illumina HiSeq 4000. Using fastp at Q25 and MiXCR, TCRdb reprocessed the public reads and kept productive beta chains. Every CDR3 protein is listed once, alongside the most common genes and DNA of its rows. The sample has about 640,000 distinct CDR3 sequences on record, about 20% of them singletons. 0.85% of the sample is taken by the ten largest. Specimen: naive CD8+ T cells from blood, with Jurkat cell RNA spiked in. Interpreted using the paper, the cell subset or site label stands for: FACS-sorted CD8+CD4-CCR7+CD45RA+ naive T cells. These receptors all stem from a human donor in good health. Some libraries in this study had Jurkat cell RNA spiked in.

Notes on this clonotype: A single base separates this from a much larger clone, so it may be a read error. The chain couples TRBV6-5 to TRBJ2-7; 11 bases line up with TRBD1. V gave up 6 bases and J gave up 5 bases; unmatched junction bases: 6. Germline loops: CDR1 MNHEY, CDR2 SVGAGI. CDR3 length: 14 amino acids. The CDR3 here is CASRPGQGGHEQYF. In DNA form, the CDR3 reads TGTGCCAGCAGGCCGGGACAGGGGGGGCACGAGCAGTACTTC.

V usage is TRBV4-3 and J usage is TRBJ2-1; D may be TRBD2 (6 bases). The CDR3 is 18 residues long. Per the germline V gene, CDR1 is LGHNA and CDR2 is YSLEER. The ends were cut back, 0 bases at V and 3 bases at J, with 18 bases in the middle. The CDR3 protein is CASSQEARDGSYYNEQFF. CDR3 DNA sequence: TGCGCCAGCAGCCAAGAAGCTCGTGACGGGAGCTACTACAATGAGCAGTTCTTC.

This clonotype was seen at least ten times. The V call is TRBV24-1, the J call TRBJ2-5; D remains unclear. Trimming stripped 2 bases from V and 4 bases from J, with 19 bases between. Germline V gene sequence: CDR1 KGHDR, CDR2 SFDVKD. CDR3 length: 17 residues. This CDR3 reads CATSDSRQAWTSETQYF. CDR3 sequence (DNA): TGTGCCACCAGTGATTCTCGCCAGGCGTGGACCTCAGAGACCCAGTACTTC.

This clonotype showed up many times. Here the CDR3 DNA reads TGTGCCAGCAGTTTATTACTTTTTGGCGGGACAGGGGAAGAAAAACTGTTTTTT. It specifies CASSLLLFGGTGEEKLFF. The V gene is TRBV28, the J gene TRBJ1-4; 10 bases are shared with TRBD1. This CDR3 is 18 amino acids long. V shed 1 base, J shed 8 bases, and the junction held 13 bases outside the gene matches. Looked up from germline, CDR1 is MDHEN and CDR2 is SYDVKM. The whole variable domain, filled in from reference TRBV28 and TRBJ1-4, reads DVKVTQSSRYLVKRTGEKVFLECVQDMDHENMFWYRQDPGLGLRLIYFSYDVKMKEKGDIPEGYSVSREKKERFSLILESASTNQTSMYLCASSLLLFGGTGEEKLFFGSGTQLSVL.

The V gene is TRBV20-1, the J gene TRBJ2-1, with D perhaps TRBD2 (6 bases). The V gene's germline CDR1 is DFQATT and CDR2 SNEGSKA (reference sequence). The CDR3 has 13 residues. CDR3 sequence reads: CRSKHGSDNEQFF. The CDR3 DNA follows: TGCAGGAGTAAACACGGGAGCGACAATGAGCAGTTCTTC.

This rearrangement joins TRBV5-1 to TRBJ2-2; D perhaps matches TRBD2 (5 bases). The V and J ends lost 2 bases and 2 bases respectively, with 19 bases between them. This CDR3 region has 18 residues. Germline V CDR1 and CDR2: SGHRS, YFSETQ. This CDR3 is CASSFPERNRTNTGELFF. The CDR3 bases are TGCGCCAGCAGCTTTCCCGAGCGGAACCGAACTAACACCGGGGAGCTGTTTTTT. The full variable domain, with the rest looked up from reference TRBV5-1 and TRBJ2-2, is KAGVTQTPRYLIKTRGQQVTLSCSPISGHRSVSWYQQTPGQGLQFLFEYFSETQRNKGNFPGRFSGRQFSNSRSEMNVSTLELGDSALYLCASSFPERNRTNTGELFFGEGSRLTVL.

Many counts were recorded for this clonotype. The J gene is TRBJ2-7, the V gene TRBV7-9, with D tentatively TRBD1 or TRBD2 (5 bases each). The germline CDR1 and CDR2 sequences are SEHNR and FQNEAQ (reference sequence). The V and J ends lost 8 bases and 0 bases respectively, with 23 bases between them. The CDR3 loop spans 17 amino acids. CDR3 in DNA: TGTGCCAGCGAGGGGATTGAAGGCGGAGGAAGCTCCTACGAGCAGTACTTC. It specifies CASEGIEGGGSSYEQYF.

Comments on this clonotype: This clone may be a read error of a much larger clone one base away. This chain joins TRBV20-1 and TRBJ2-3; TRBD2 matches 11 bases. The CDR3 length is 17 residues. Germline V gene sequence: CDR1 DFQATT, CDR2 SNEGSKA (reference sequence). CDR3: CSARGRGLAENWDRQYF. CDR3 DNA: TGCAGTGCTAGAGGTCGGGGACTAGCGGAGAATTGGGATAGGCAGTATTTT.

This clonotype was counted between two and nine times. The CDR3 sequence: CASSQPGLSFNEQFF. The CDR3 bases are TGTGCCAGCAGTCAGCCGGGACTATCATTCAATGAGCAGTTCTTC. J is TRBJ2-1 and V is TRBV6-2 or TRBV6-3; 7 nucleotides align to TRBD2. V dropped 5 bases and J dropped 6; count of bases not matched to a gene: 10. This CDR3 has 15 amino acids. From germline, CDR1 is MNHEY and CDR2 SVGEGT.

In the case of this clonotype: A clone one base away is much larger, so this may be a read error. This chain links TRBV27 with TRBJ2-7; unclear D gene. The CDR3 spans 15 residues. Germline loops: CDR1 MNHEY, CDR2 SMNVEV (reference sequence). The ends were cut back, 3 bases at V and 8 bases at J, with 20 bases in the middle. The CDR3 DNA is TGTGCCAGCAGTTTGAAGAAGTACTCCGGTTACAAGCAGTACTTC. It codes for CASSLKKYSGYKQYF.

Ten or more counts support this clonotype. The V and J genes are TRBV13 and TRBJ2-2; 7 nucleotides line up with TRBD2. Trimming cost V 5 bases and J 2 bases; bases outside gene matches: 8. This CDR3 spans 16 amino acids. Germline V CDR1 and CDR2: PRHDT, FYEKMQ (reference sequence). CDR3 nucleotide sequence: TGTGCCAGCAGCCCAATCGAGCGGGGTAACACCGGGGAGCTGTTTTTT. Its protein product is CASSPIERGNTGELFF.

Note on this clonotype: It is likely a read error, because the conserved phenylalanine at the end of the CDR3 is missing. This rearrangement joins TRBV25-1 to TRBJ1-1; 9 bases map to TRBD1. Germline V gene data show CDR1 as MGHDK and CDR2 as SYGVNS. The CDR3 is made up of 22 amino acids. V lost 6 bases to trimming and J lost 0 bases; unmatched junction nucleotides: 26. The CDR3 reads CASSQTGGYLYEPINLNTEAFS. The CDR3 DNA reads TGTGCCAGCAGCCAGACAGGGGGGTATCTTTACGAACCCATTAACCTGAACACTGAAGCTTTCTCT.

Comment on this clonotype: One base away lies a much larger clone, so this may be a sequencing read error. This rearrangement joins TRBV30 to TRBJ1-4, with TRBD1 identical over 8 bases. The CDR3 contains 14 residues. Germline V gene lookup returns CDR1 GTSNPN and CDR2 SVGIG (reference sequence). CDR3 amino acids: CAWETGTGDERLFF. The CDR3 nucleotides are TGTGCCTGGGAGACCGGGACAGGCGATGAAAGACTGTTTTTT.

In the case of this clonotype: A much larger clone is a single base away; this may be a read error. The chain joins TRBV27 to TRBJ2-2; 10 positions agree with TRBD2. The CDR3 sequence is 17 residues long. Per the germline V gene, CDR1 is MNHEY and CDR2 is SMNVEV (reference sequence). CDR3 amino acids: CASSPKEGLANTGALFF. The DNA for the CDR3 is TGTGCCAGCTCACCTAAGGAGGGACTAGCGAACACCGGGGCGCTGTTTTTT.

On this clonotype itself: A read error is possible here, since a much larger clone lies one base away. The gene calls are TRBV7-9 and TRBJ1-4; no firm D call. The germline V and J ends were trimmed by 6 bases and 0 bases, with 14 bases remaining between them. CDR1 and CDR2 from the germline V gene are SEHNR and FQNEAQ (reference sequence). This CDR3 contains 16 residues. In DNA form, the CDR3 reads TGTGCCAGCAGGTTAAGACCAGACACAACTAATGAAAAACTGTTTTTT. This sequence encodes CASRLRPDTTNEKLFF.

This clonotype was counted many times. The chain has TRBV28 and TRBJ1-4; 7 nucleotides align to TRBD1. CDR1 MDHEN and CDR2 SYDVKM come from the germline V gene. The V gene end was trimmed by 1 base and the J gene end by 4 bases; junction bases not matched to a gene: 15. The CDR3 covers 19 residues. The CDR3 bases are TGTGCCAGCAGTTTATACGACAGGGTCTTCGGGAAAATTAATGAAAAACTGTTTTTT. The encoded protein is CASSLYDRVFGKINEKLFF. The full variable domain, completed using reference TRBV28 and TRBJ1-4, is DVKVTQSSRYLVKRTGEKVFLECVQDMDHENMFWYRQDPGLGLRLIYFSYDVKMKEKGDIPEGYSVSREKKERFSLILESASTNQTSMYLCASSLYDRVFGKINEKLFFGSGTQLSVL.

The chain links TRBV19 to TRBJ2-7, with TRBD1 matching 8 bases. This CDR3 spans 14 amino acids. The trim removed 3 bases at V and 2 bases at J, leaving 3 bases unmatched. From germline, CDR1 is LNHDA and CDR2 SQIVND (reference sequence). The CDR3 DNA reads TGTGCCAGTAGTATCCGGACAGGGACCTACGAGCAGTACTTC. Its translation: CASSIRTGTYEQYF.

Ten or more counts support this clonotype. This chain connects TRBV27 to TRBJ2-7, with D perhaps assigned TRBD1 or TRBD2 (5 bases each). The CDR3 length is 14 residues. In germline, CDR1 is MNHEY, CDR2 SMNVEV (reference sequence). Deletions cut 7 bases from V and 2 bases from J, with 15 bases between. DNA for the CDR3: TGTGCCAGCACTCAGTGGCAGGGAGCCTACGAGCAGTACTTC. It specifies CASTQWQGAYEQYF.

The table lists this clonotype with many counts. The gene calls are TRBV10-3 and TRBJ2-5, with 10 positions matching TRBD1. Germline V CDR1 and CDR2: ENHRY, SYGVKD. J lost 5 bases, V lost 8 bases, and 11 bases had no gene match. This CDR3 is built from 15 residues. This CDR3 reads CAILEKTGGRETQYF. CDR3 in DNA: TGTGCCATCCTCGAGAAGACAGGGGGCCGGGAGACCCAGTACTTC.

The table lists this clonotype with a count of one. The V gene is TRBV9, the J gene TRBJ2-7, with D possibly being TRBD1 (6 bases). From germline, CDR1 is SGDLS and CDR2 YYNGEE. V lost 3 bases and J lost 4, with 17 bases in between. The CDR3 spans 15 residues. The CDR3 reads CASSAGAGVGYEQYF. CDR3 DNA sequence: TGTGCCAGCAGCGCCGGGGCAGGGGTAGGGTACGAGCAGTACTTC.

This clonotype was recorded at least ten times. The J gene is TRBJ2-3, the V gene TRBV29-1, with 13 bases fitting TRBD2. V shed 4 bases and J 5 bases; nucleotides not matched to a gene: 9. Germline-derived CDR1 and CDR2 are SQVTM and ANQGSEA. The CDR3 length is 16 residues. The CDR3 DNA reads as TGCAGCGTTGTTAAAAGGACTAGCGGGAGCGGAGATACGCAGTATTTT. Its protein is CSVVKRTSGSGDTQYF.

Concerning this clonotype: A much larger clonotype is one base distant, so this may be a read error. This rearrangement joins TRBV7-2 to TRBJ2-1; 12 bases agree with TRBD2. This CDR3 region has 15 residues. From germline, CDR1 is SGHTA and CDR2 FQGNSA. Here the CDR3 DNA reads TGTGCCAGCCAGACCAAACTAGCGGGGGGCAATGGGCAGTTCTTC. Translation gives CASQTKLAGGNGQFF.

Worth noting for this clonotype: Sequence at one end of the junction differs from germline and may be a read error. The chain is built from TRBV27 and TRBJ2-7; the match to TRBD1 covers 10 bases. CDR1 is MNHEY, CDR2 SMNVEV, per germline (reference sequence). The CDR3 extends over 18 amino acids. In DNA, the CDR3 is TGTGCCAACAGTCCCACCGGGACAGGGGTTTTATCCTCCTACGAGCAGTACTTC. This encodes CANSPTGTGVLSSYEQYF.

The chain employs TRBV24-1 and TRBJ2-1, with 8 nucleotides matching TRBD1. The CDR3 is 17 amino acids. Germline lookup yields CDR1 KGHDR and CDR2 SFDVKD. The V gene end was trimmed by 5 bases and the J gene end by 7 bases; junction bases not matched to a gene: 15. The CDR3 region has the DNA TGTGCCACCAGTGGGGCAGGGGGCGTCGTTTTTGATAATGAGCAGTTCTTC. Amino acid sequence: CATSGAGGVVFDNEQFF.

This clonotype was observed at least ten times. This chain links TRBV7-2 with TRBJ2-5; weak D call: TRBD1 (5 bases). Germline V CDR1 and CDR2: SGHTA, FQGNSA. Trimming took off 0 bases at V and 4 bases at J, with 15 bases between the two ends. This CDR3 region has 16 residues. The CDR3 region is CASSLAGQGPRETQYF. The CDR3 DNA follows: TGTGCCAGCAGCTTAGCGGGTCAGGGTCCTAGAGAGACCCAGTACTTC. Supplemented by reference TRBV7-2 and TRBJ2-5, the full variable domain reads GAGVSQSPSNKVTEKGKDVELRCDPISGHTALYWYRQSLGQGLEFLIYFQGNSAPDKSGLPSDRFSAERTGGSVSTLTIQRTQQEDSAVYLCASSLAGQGPRETQYFGPGTRLLVL.

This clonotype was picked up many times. The CDR3, as DNA: TGTGCCAGCAGCGCTTGGGACCCAGAGACAATGTCTGGGGCCAACGTCCTGACTTTC. Translation: CASSAWDPETMSGANVLTF. V gene TRBV9 combines with J gene TRBJ2-6; the D gene could be TRBD1 or TRBD2 (5 bases each). V lost 3 bases, J lost 1 base, and 20 bases lay in between. The germline gives CDR1 SGDLS, CDR2 YYNGEE. The CDR3 covers 19 residues.

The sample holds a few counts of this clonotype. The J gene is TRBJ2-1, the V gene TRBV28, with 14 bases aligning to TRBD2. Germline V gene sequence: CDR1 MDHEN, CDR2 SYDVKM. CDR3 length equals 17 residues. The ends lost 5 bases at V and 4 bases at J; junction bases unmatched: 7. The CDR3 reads CASSPWTSGRLYNEQFF. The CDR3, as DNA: TGTGCCAGCAGTCCGTGGACTAGCGGGAGGTTGTACAATGAGCAGTTCTTC.

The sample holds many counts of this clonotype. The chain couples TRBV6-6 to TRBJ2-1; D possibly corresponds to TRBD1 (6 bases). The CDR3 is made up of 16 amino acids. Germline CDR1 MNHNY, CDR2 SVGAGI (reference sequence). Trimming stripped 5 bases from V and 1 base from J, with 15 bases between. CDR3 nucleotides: TGTGCCAGCAGTCGAAGCGGACAGCTGTCCTACAATGAGCAGTTCTTC. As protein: CASSRSGQLSYNEQFF.

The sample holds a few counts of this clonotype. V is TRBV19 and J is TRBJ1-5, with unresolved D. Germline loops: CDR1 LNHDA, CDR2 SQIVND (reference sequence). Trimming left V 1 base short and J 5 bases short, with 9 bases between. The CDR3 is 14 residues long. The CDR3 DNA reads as TGTGCCAGTAGTATAGTCTCAACCGATCAGCCCCAGCATTTT. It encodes CASSIVSTDQPQHF.

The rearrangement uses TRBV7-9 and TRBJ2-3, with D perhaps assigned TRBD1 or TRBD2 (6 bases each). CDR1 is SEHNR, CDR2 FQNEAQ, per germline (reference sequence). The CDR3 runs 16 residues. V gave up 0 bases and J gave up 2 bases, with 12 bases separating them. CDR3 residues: CASSLASGDFTDTQYF. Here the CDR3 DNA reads TGTGCCAGCAGCTTAGCGTCAGGGGACTTCACAGATACGCAGTATTTT.

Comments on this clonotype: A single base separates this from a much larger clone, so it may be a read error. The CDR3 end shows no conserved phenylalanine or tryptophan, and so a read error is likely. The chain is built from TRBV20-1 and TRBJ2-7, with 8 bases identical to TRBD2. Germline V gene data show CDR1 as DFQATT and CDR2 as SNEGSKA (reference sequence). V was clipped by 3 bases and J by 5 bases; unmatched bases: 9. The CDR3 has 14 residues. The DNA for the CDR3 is TGCAGTGCTAGGGCGGGGGGAGCCCTCCACGAGCAGTACATC. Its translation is CSARAGGALHEQYI.